The 28 T cell receptor beta chains given below trace back to one sample, sequenced in a study of spatial heterogeneity in lung cancer. Overall study results and limits: Expanded intratumoral alpha and beta TCR counts tracked tumor mutation counts.

Time point of the sample: sample taken at primary tumor resection. One entry per CDR3 protein, called by TCRdb with MiXCR from the 5' RACE reads. The data contain 8,500 to 14,000 distinct CDR3 sequences, 9% to 13% of them singletons. These receptors' targets are unknown. Sequenced material: lung tumor tissue, taken at surgery. The receptors here all came from a female donor with early-stage non-small cell lung cancer.

At least ten counts were recorded for this clonotype. CDR3 residues: CASSLHNRDLYGYTF. In nucleotides, the CDR3 is TGTGCCAGCAGCTTACACAACCGGGATCTCTATGGCTACACCTTC. This rearrangement joins TRBV5-4 to TRBJ1-2; D unclear. Trimming took off 2 bases at V and 4 bases at J, with 15 bases between the two ends. The V gene's germline CDR1 is SGHNT and CDR2 YYREEE (reference sequence). This CDR3 region has 15 residues.

By sample fraction, this clonotype is medium-sized. The rearrangement joins TRBV7-2 to TRBJ1-4, with D unresolved. Germline V gene lookup returns CDR1 SGHTA and CDR2 FQGNSA. V was pared by 5 bases and J by 0 bases, with 4 bases between. The CDR3 is 13 residues long. The CDR3 DNA reads TGTGCCAGCAGCCAGTCAACTAATGAAAAACTGTTTTTT. Translation: CASSQSTNEKLFF.

On this clonotype itself: One base away lies a much larger clone, so this may be a sequencing read error. The chain combines TRBV7-2 with TRBJ2-3, with 8 bases matching TRBD2. Germline CDR1 SGHTA, CDR2 FQGNSA. The CDR3 runs to 16 residues. This CDR3 reads CVSTLPKRGTTDTQYF. The DNA for the CDR3 is TGTGTCAGCACCCTTCCCAAGCGGGGGACCACAGATACGCAGTATTTT. Using reference TRBV7-2 and TRBJ2-3 for the parts outside the CDR3, the full variable domain is GAGVSQSPSNKVTEKGKDVELRCDPISGHTALYWYRQSLGQGLEFLIYFQGNSAPDKSGLPSDRFSAERTGGSVSTLTIQRTQQEDSAVYLCVSTLPKRGTTDTQYFGPGTRLTVL.

Ten or more counts support this clonotype. The chain combines TRBV7-9 with TRBJ2-7; the match to TRBD2 covers 8 bases. V was clipped by 1 base and J by 6 bases; unmatched bases: 2. CDR1 and CDR2 (germline): SEHNR, FQNEAQ (reference sequence). The CDR3 contains 13 residues. The CDR3 nucleotides read TGTGCCAGCAGCTTAGGTCGGGAGGGCGAGCAGTACTTC. This translates into CASSLGREGEQYF. Based on the CDR3 plus reference TRBV7-9 and TRBJ2-7, the full variable domain is DTGVSQNPRHKITKRGQNVTFRCDPISEHNRLYWYRQTLGQGPEFLTYFQNEAQLEKSRLLSDRFSAERPKGSFSTLEIQRTEQGDSAMYLCASSLGREGEQYFGPGTRLTVT.

This chain joins TRBV3-1 and TRBJ2-3, with 11 nucleotides matching TRBD1. The CDR3 contains 15 residues. Trimming cost V 4 bases and J 4 bases; bases outside gene matches: 4. Looked up from germline, CDR1 is LGHDT and CDR2 is YNNKEL (reference sequence). The CDR3 nucleotides are TGTGCCAGCAGCCCGGGACAGGGGGGGGCAGATACGCAGTATTTT. Protein product: CASSPGQGGADTQYF.

This clonotype was observed many times. The chain couples TRBV4-1 to TRBJ1-2; D unresolved. V was shortened by 0 bases and J by 4 bases, with 9 bases between the two germline ends. Germline CDR1 reads MGHRA; CDR2 reads YSYEKL. The CDR3 loop spans 14 amino acids. The CDR3 loop is CASSQEGNTYGYTF. CDR3 in DNA: TGCGCCAGCAGCCAAGAAGGGAACACCTATGGCTACACCTTC.

This clonotype was observed a handful of times. The chain links TRBV11-3 to TRBJ2-1; a weak D match, TRBD1 (5 bases). V was shortened by 4 bases and J by 9 bases, with 16 bases between the two germline ends. CDR1 is SGHNT and CDR2 is YENEEA in the germline V gene. CDR3 length equals 14 residues. The CDR3 is CASSSIGAHGEQFF. In DNA, the CDR3 is TGTGCCAGCAGCTCAATTGGGGCCCACGGTGAGCAGTTCTTC. The entire variable domain, with the rest obtained from reference TRBV11-3 and TRBJ2-1, is as follows: EAGVVQSPRYKIIEKKQPVAFWCNPISGHNTLYWYLQNLGQGPELLIRYENEEAVDDSQLPKDRFSAERLKGVDSTLKIQPAELGDSAVYLCASSSIGAHGEQFFGPGTRLTVL.

This clonotype was detected many times. V and J are TRBV18 and TRBJ2-6; perhaps D is TRBD1 or TRBD2 (5 bases each). This CDR3 is built from 18 residues. V lost 5 bases and J 2 bases, leaving 19 bases between the germline ends. Germline CDR1 is KGHSH and CDR2 is LQKENI. DNA of the CDR3: TGTGCCAGCTCATCTCCCGGGACCCAACGCCCTGGGGCCAACGTCCTGACTTTC. Translating it yields CASSSPGTQRPGANVLTF.

In this sample, this clonotype is medium-sized. The chain uses TRBV3-1 and TRBJ2-7; 7 nucleotides agree with TRBD1. In germline, CDR1 is LGHDT, CDR2 YNNKEL (reference sequence). Germline trimming cut 1 base from V and 0 bases from J; bases unmatched to any gene: 3. This CDR3 contains 15 residues. DNA of the CDR3: TGTGCCAGCAGCCAAGGACAGGGATACTCCTACGAGCAGTACTTC. Its translation is CASSQGQGYSYEQYF.

This clonotype came up many times. The CDR3 sequence: CAWSVLGGLTSYEQYF. In nucleotides, the CDR3 is TGTGCCTGGAGTGTACTCGGCGGGCTCACCTCCTACGAGCAGTACTTC. The V and J genes are TRBV30 and TRBJ2-7; weak D call: TRBD2 (5 bases). Trimming shortened V by 0 bases and J by 0 bases, and 15 bases separated the two germline ends. This CDR3 is built from 16 residues. Per the germline V gene, CDR1 is GTSNPN and CDR2 is SVGIG (reference sequence).

This clonotype occurred a few times. This chain joins TRBV29-1 and TRBJ2-3; 14 nucleotides line up with TRBD2. The germline V gene encodes CDR1 SQVTM and CDR2 ANQGSEA. Trimming at V came to 3 bases and at J to 4 bases, leaving 6 bases not matched to a gene. The CDR3 runs 16 residues. The CDR3 region is CSVEGLAGEFADTQYF. Written as DNA, the CDR3 is TGCAGCGTTGAGGGACTAGCGGGAGAGTTCGCAGATACGCAGTATTTT.

The chain carries TRBV4-3 and TRBJ1-5; no firm D call. Deletions cut 0 bases from V and 3 bases from J, with 3 bases between. CDR1 is LGHNA and CDR2 is YSLEER in the germline V gene. The CDR3 is 13 residues long. In nucleotides, the CDR3 is TGCGCCAGCAGCCAAGACACCAATCAGCCCCAGCATTTT. It translates to CASSQDTNQPQHF.

In its sample, this clonotype was seen many times. The chain joins TRBV7-2 to TRBJ1-2, with D tentatively TRBD1 (5 bases). The CDR3 is 15 residues long. Per germline, CDR1 SGHTA and CDR2 FQGNSA. V shed 5 bases and J shed 3 bases, with 16 bases lying between them. The chain's CDR3 is CASSPSGGWDYGYTF. In DNA form, the CDR3 reads TGTGCCAGCAGCCCAAGTGGGGGATGGGACTATGGCTACACCTTC.

In its sample, this clonotype is medium-sized. The chain couples TRBV12-3 or TRBV12-4 to TRBJ2-5; TRBD2 matches 10 bases. Trimming at V came to 3 bases and at J to 5 bases, leaving 12 bases not matched to a gene. There are 17 residues in the CDR3. The CDR3 sequence is CASSFRTSGQAGETQYF. In nucleotides, the CDR3 is TGTGCCAGCAGTTTCCGGACTAGCGGTCAGGCGGGGGAGACCCAGTACTTC.

This clonotype was counted ten times or more. The CDR3 bases are TGTGCCATCAGTGACAGGGGATTCAACTATGGCTACACCTTC. It is translated as CAISDRGFNYGYTF. The chain is built from TRBV10-3 and TRBJ1-2; D possibly corresponds to TRBD1 (6 bases). CDR1 and CDR2 (germline): ENHRY, SYGVKD. The CDR3 sequence is 14 residues long. V lost 3 bases and J lost 2, with 10 bases in between.

The chain couples TRBV12-3 or TRBV12-4 to TRBJ1-1; TRBD1 aligns across 7 bases. V shed 6 bases, J shed 5 bases, and the junction held 9 bases outside the gene matches. This CDR3 comprises 14 residues. The CDR3, as DNA: TGTGCCAGCAGATGGACAGGTTCGAGGACTGAAGCTTTCTTT. Amino acid sequence: CASRWTGSRTEAFF.

By share, this clonotype ranks as medium-sized (0.01 to 0.1%). The rearrangement joins TRBV7-9 to TRBJ1-2; possibly TRBD1 for D (6 bases). V lost 5 bases to trimming and J lost 4 bases, with 11 bases between them. This CDR3 comprises 13 residues. Germline CDR1 and CDR2: SEHNR and FQNEAQ (reference sequence). The CDR3 sequence is CASSTGQSYGYTF. The CDR3 nucleotides are TGTGCCAGCAGCACAGGACAGAGCTATGGCTACACCTTC.

Judged by abundance, this clonotype is medium-sized. V and J are TRBV7-2 and TRBJ1-5; possible D gene TRBD1, 6 bases. CDR1 and CDR2 from the germline V gene are SGHTA and FQGNSA. The CDR3 spans 15 residues. V lost 5 bases and J 8 bases, leaving 19 bases between the germline ends. The CDR3 here is CASSPNIGGFEPQHF. DNA for the CDR3: TGTGCCAGCAGCCCTAATATAGGGGGGTTTGAGCCCCAGCATTTT.

The chain uses TRBV6-5 and TRBJ2-3; 13 bases fit TRBD2. Germline V gives CDR1 MNHEY, CDR2 SVGAGI. The CDR3 covers 17 residues. Losses at the gene ends were 6 bases for V and 2 bases for J; bases not matched to a gene: 8. CDR3 protein: CASSYGGLAGLTDTQYF. The CDR3 coding sequence is TGTGCCAGCAGCTACGGGGGACTAGCGGGGCTCACAGATACGCAGTATTTT.

This clonotype was counted many times. The chain has TRBV27 and TRBJ1-4; D uncertain. The V end lost 5 bases, the J end lost 3 bases, and 13 bases lay between the germline ends. Germline V lookup: CDR1 MNHEY, CDR2 SMNVEV (reference sequence). This CDR3 is built from 15 residues. This chain's CDR3 is CASSTKGRPNEKLFF. The DNA of the CDR3 is TGTGCCAGCAGTACCAAAGGTCGACCTAATGAAAAACTGTTTTTT.

This clonotype occurred many times. This chain connects TRBV6-2 or TRBV6-3 to TRBJ1-6, with TRBD1 matching over 7 bases. V shed 7 bases and J 5 bases; nucleotides not matched to a gene: 11. The length of the CDR3 is 16 residues. The germline V gene encodes CDR1 MNHEY and CDR2 SVGEGT. The CDR3 nucleotides read TGTGCCAGCAAGTCAGGGGGACAATCCAATAATTCACCCCTCCACTTT. Amino acid sequence: CASKSGGQSNNSPLHF.

This clonotype was detected many times. The chain employs TRBV6-2 or TRBV6-3 and TRBJ1-5; unclear D gene. V lost 10 bases, J lost 3 bases, and 16 bases lay in between. CDR1 is MNHEY, CDR2 SVGEGT, per germline. CDR3 length: 14 amino acids. The CDR3 DNA is TGTGCCACTGTGAGGGATGGAAACAATCAGCCCCAGCATTTT. Protein sequence: CATVRDGNNQPQHF.

This clonotype was counted at least ten times. The V gene is TRBV6-2 or TRBV6-3, the J gene TRBJ2-1, with 15 bases aligning to TRBD2. The CDR3 is made up of 16 amino acids. V shed 5 bases and J 8 bases; nucleotides not matched to a gene: 7. The V gene's germline CDR1 is MNHEY and CDR2 SVGEGT. CDR3 nucleotides: TGTGCCAGCAGTCTGGGACTAGCGGGAGGTCTGGATGAGCAGTTCTTC. Protein: CASSLGLAGGLDEQFF.

This clonotype was counted only a few times. The chain has TRBV7-9 and TRBJ2-7; D gene unclear. The V end was cut by 3 bases, the J end by 2 bases, with 5 bases between. The CDR3 sequence is 12 residues long. CDR1 and CDR2 from the germline V gene are SEHNR and FQNEAQ (reference sequence). CDR3: CASSFSAYEQYF. The DNA of the CDR3 is TGTGCCAGCAGCTTTTCGGCCTACGAGCAGTACTTC.

This clonotype was detected many times. The V and J genes are TRBV4-3 and TRBJ1-2; D ambiguous. Trimming cost V 2 bases and J 8 bases, with 9 bases left between them. The CDR3 consists of 12 residues. Germline V gene sequence: CDR1 LGHNA, CDR2 YSLEER. CDR3 sequence reads: CASSQNSGGYTF. The DNA for the CDR3 is TGCGCCAGCAGCCAAAATTCTGGGGGCTACACCTTC.

The rearrangement joins TRBV28 to TRBJ2-5; 8 bases match TRBD1. Germline V CDR1 and CDR2: MDHEN, SYDVKM. This CDR3 comprises 12 residues. Trimming removed 10 bases from V and 4 bases from J; junction bases left unmatched: 5. This chain's CDR3 is CATMTGAETQYF. DNA for the CDR3: TGTGCCACCATGACAGGGGCAGAGACCCAGTACTTC. The full variable domain, rest sourced from reference TRBV28 and TRBJ2-5, is DVKVTQSSRYLVKRTGEKVFLECVQDMDHENMFWYRQDPGLGLRLIYFSYDVKMKEKGDIPEGYSVSREKKERFSLILESASTNQTSMYLCATMTGAETQYFGPGTRLLVL.

There are many counts of this clonotype. The chain is built from TRBV7-2 and TRBJ2-1, with 7 positions matching TRBD1. V shed 2 bases, J shed 10 bases, and the junction held 11 bases outside the gene matches. Germline V lookup: CDR1 SGHTA, CDR2 FQGNSA. The CDR3 totals 15 residues. CDR3 protein: CASSLWTGGGGEQFF. The CDR3 DNA follows: TGTGCCAGCAGCTTATGGACAGGTGGAGGCGGAGAGCAGTTCTTC.

This clonotype is termed medium-sized (0.01 to 0.1%). The chain couples TRBV30 to TRBJ1-1; D is possibly TRBD1 (5 bases). The CDR3 loop spans 16 amino acids. Looked up from germline, CDR1 is GTSNPN and CDR2 is SVGIG (reference sequence). Trimming cost V 3 bases and J 1 base, with 18 bases left between them. The CDR3 spells CAWSGGVQGQNTEAFF. The CDR3 region has the DNA TGTGCCTGGAGCGGTGGGGTCCAGGGTCAGAACACTGAAGCTTTCTTT.